This TCR beta chain comes out of a study of molecular identifiers for immune sequencing clone quantification. TCRdb recomputed calls from the PCR reads with MiXCR, one row per CDR3 protein. The table records more than 550,000 distinct CDR3 sequences, less than 30% of them present only once. This clonotype was observed a few times. The sequence came from a human donor in good health. Some libraries in this study had Jurkat cell RNA spiked in. Sequencing was carried out using naive CD8+ T cells from blood, with Jurkat cell RNA spiked in. Subset described: FACS-sorted CD8+CD4-CCR7+CD45RA+ naive T cells.

In DNA, the CDR3 is TGTGCCAGCAGCTTCCTAGCGGGTGAACTAGATACGCAGTATTTT. This gives the protein CASSFLAGELDTQYF. V gene TRBV7-6 combines with J gene TRBJ2-3, with 8 bases matching TRBD2. Germline lookup yields CDR1 SGHVS and CDR2 FNYEAQ. Trimming cost V 3 bases and J 5 bases; bases outside gene matches: 7. This CDR3 region has 15 residues.